The T cell receptor beta chain described here comes from a study of T cell changes during pregnancy in multiple sclerosis. The length of the CDR3 is 17 residues. Trimming at V came to 1 base and at J to 0 bases, leaving 9 bases not matched to a gene. Germline assignment: CDR1 SGHRS and CDR2 YFSETQ. Data came from immunoSEQ multiplex PCR; TCRdb stores just in-frame clones and leaves some out. The data contain approximately 92,000 clones, 93% of them seen just once; the ten biggest clones take up about 0.95%. Sequenced here: peripheral blood, sampled after pregnancy. V usage is TRBV5-1 and J usage is TRBJ1-1; 7 bases match TRBD1. The clonotype comes from a female donor with multiple sclerosis, enrolled in a pregnancy study. CDR3 coding DNA: TGCGCCAGCAGCTTGAAGGGGGCGTCCTACATGAACACTGAAGCTTTCTTT. This encodes CASSLKGASYMNTEAFF.